A selection of T cell receptor beta chains follows, all from one sample in a study of blood T cells in healthy people across ages. TCRdb fed the 5' RACE reads into MiXCR, producing one record per CDR3 protein. This table holds some 1.5 million distinct CDR3 sequences, 25% to 30% found once. Specimen: blood. These receptor sequences come from a woman younger than 45 in good health. Each CDR3 is given with its conserved first and last residue. The D gene is left open where the match is weak. Expanded clones get a size class; other rows say once, few or many, or leave the size out.

j_gene: TRBJ2-3; abundance: .; d_gene: .; v_gene: TRBV10-3; len: 14; CDR3aa: CAIRGHLDTDTQYF; CDR3nt: TGTGCCATCAGAGGACACCTGGACACAGATACGCAGTATTTT
j_gene: TRBJ2-1; abundance: .; d_gene: .; v_gene: TRBV7-9; len: 15; CDR3aa: CVSSPWGRGGDEQFF; CDR3nt: TGTGTCAGCAGCCCCTGGGGTAGGGGGGGCGATGAGCAGTTCTTC
j_gene: TRBJ2-1; abundance: .; d_gene: .; v_gene: TRBV24-1; len: 14; CDR3aa: CATGPGSSYNEQFF; CDR3nt: TGTGCCACCGGACCCGGGAGCTCCTACAATGAGCAGTTCTTC
j_gene: TRBJ2-7; abundance: .; d_gene: TRBD1; v_gene: TRBV18; len: 16; CDR3aa: CASSPPNRGSSYEQYF; CDR3nt: TGTGCCAGCTCACCCCCGAACAGGGGAAGCTCCTACGAGCAGTACTTC
j_gene: TRBJ2-5; abundance: few; d_gene: .; v_gene: TRBV20-1; len: 12; CDR3aa: CSAGLREETQYF; CDR3nt: TGCAGTGCTGGCCTTCGGGAGGAGACCCAGTACTTC
j_gene: TRBJ2-7; abundance: few; d_gene: TRBD2; v_gene: TRBV7-3; len: 18; CDR3aa: CASSLMPSGRALSYEQYF; CDR3nt: TGTGCCAGCAGCTTAATGCCTAGCGGTCGGGCCTTATCCTACGAGCAGTACTTC
j_gene: TRBJ1-5; abundance: .; d_gene: .; v_gene: TRBV27; len: 15; CDR3aa: CASSSYDRPNQPQHF; CDR3nt: TGTGCCAGCAGTTCCTACGACAGGCCGAATCAGCCCCAGCATTTT
j_gene: TRBJ1-2; abundance: many; d_gene: .; v_gene: TRBV3-1; len: 14; CDR3aa: CASSQAASNYGYTF; CDR3nt: TGTGCCAGCAGCCAGGCCGCGTCTAACTATGGCTACACCTTC
j_gene: TRBJ2-1; abundance: few; d_gene: .; v_gene: TRBV12-5; len: 12; CDR3aa: CASGLGRGHQFF; CDR3nt: TGTGCTAGTGGTTTGGGTCGGGGTCACCAGTTCTTC
j_gene: TRBJ2-7; abundance: few; d_gene: TRBD1; v_gene: TRBV6-5; len: 14; CDR3aa: CASSSGTDKYEQYF; CDR3nt: TGTGCCAGCAGTTCCGGGACAGATAAATACGAGCAGTACTTC
j_gene: TRBJ1-2; abundance: .; d_gene: .; v_gene: TRBV20-1; len: 11; CDR3aa: CSARSGLGYTF; CDR3nt: TGCAGTGCTAGGTCAGGTTTGGGCTACACCTTC
j_gene: TRBJ1-4; abundance: few; d_gene: .; v_gene: TRBV27; len: 13; CDR3aa: CASSSLAFEKLFF; CDR3nt: TGTGCCAGCAGTTCTCTGGCCTTCGAAAAACTGTTTTTT
j_gene: TRBJ2-6; abundance: many; d_gene: TRBD1; v_gene: TRBV2; len: 15; CDR3aa: CASSTGASGANVLTF; CDR3nt: TGTGCCAGCAGTACAGGGGCCTCTGGGGCCAACGTCCTGACTTTC
j_gene: TRBJ2-3; abundance: .; d_gene: .; v_gene: TRBV11-2; len: 17; CDR3aa: CASSPAASTWGADTRYF; CDR3nt: TGTGCCAGCAGTCCGGCGGCGAGCACCTGGGGAGCAGATACGCGGTATTTT
j_gene: TRBJ2-1; abundance: .; d_gene: .; v_gene: TRBV6-1; len: 17; CDR3aa: CASSAPPGRARYNEQFF; CDR3nt: TGTGCCAGCAGTGCCCCCCCCGGCAGGGCGAGGTACAATGAGCAGTTCTTC
j_gene: TRBJ1-1; abundance: .; d_gene: .; v_gene: TRBV6-2/TRBV6-3; len: 13; CDR3aa: CASSYPGNTEAFF; CDR3nt: TGTGCCAGCAGTTACCCGGGAAACACTGAAGCTTTCTTT